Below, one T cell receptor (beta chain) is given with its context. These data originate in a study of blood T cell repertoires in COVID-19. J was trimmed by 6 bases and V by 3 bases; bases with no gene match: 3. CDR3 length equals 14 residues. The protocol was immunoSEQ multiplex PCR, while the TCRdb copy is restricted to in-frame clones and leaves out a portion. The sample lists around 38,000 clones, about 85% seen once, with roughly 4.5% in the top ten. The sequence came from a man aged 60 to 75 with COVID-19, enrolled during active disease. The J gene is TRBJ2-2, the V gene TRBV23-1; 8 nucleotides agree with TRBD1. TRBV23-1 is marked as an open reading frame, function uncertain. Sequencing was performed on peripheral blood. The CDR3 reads CASSHPRGPGELFF. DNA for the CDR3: TGCGCCAGCAGTCATCCCAGGGGGCCCGGGGAGCTGTTTTTT.